This passage covers 22 T cell receptor beta chains from one sample sequenced in a study of beta chain features in type 1 diabetes. Expressed TCRB transcripts were sequenced after all isolated RNA was converted to cDNA. Only in-frame clones appear in the TCRdb table, and some are missing; sequencing was by immunoSEQ multiplex PCR. The data show hundreds of thousands of clones, around 15% seen once. The sequencing sample was made of naive CD4+ T cells from blood. All receptors derive from a man aged 18 to 35 in good health.

This sequence joins TRBV19 and TRBJ2-3, with 8 bases fitting TRBD2. V lost 5 bases and J lost 2; bases outside the gene matches: 6. The V gene's germline CDR1 is LNHDA and CDR2 SQIVND (reference sequence). The CDR3 is 15 amino acids. CDR3 sequence (DNA): TGTGCCAGTAGTCCCCGGGGGGGGGACACAGATACGCAGTATTTT. Its translation: CASSPRGGDTDTQYF.

The V gene is TRBV28, the J gene TRBJ1-5; a possible D gene is TRBD1 (5 bases). Trimming left V 6 bases short and J 6 bases short, with 12 bases between. Looked up from germline, CDR1 is MDHEN and CDR2 is SYDVKM. CDR3 size: 13 residues. The DNA of the CDR3 is TGTGCCAGCAGGTGGGGGGGATCTCAGCCCCAGCATTTT. This gives the protein CASRWGGSQPQHF.

As concerns this clone: The sample holds other DNA sequences that translate to the same CDR3. The chain joins TRBV4-3 to TRBJ2-7, with 7 bases matching TRBD1. The trim removed 3 bases at V and 2 bases at J, leaving 7 bases unmatched. The germline V gene encodes CDR1 LGHNA and CDR2 YSLEER. This CDR3 region has 15 residues. The DNA for the CDR3 is TGCGCCAGCAGCCAGCACCGGGACAGCACCTACGAGCAGTACTTC. Protein: CASSQHRDSTYEQYF.

On this clone: Other DNA sequences from this sample encode an identical CDR3 as well. V usage is TRBV4-1 and J usage is TRBJ1-1; 10 positions match TRBD1. The CDR3 is 15 residues long. Germline lookup yields CDR1 MGHRA and CDR2 YSYEKL. Germline trimming cut 1 base from V and 2 bases from J; bases unmatched to any gene: 1. DNA for the CDR3: TGCGCCAGCAGCCAAGGGGACAGGGGTAACACTGAAGCTTTCTTT. This translates into CASSQGDRGNTEAFF.

This clone was seen a few times. A read error may account for a junction end that differs from germline. The chain carries TRBV7-7 and TRBJ2-7; the match to TRBD1 covers 9 bases. The CDR3 runs 13 residues. Germline-derived CDR1 and CDR2 are SSHAT and FNYEAQ (reference sequence). The CDR3 DNA follows: TGTGCTAGCAGCTCACAGGGGGCACGCGAGCAGTACTTC. The encoded protein is CASSSQGAREQYF.

The CDR3 region has the DNA TGTGCCAGCAGCGTAGTAGGGACAAAGAACAATGAGCAGTTCTTC. Amino acid sequence: CASSVVGTKNNEQFF. The chain recombines TRBV9 with TRBJ2-1; weak D call: TRBD1 (6 bases). The V gene's germline CDR1 is SGDLS and CDR2 YYNGEE. The CDR3 extends over 15 amino acids. V was pared by 0 bases and J by 5 bases, with 12 bases between.

This clone was counted between two and nine times. This chain links TRBV9 with TRBJ2-5, with D unresolved. The germline V gene encodes CDR1 SGDLS and CDR2 YYNGEE. Trimming removed 4 bases from V and 4 bases from J, with 20 bases in between. The CDR3 is made up of 16 amino acids. The CDR3 sequence: CASSPSWMDRSETQYF. CDR3 in DNA: TGTGCCAGCAGCCCGAGTTGGATGGACCGTTCAGAGACCCAGTACTTC.

This clone was found a few times. The rearrangement uses TRBV7-9 and TRBJ2-1; 8 bases are shared with TRBD1. V was clipped by 5 bases and J by 10 bases; unmatched bases: 16. Germline-derived CDR1 and CDR2 are SEHNR and FQNEAQ (reference sequence). This CDR3 is 16 amino acids long. The CDR3 sequence is CASSPPGRTGIREQFF. The CDR3 DNA reads as TGTGCCAGCAGCCCCCCGGGGCGGACAGGGATACGCGAGCAGTTCTTC.

In this sample, this clone turned up a few times. This chain links TRBV28 with TRBJ1-2; tentative D call: TRBD1 (5 bases). Germline assignment: CDR1 MDHEN and CDR2 SYDVKM. The CDR3 length is 14 residues. V was pared by 3 bases and J by 2 bases, with 10 bases between. The CDR3 coding sequence is TGTGCCAGCAGTTTGGCCGACAGAAACTATGGCTACACCTTC. Its protein is CASSLADRNYGYTF.

The J gene is TRBJ1-6, the V gene TRBV9; D not certain. CDR3 length equals 16 residues. V was clipped by 0 bases and J by 7 bases, with 14 bases between them. Germline CDR1 SGDLS, CDR2 YYNGEE. This CDR3 reads CASSVDARSLNSPLHF. DNA of the CDR3: TGTGCCAGCAGCGTAGACGCCCGGTCGCTGAATTCACCCCTCCACTTT. Based on the CDR3 plus reference TRBV9 and TRBJ1-6, the full variable domain is DSGVTQTPKHLITATGQRVTLRCSPRSGDLSVYWYQQSLDQGLQFLIQYYNGEERAKGNILERFSAQQFPDLHSELNLSSLELGDSALYFCASSVDARSLNSPLHFGNGTRLTVT.

The table lists this clone with a few counts. CDR3 protein: CASSRGQGFYNEQFF. CDR3 nucleotide sequence: TGCGCCAGCAGCCGGGGACAGGGGTTCTACAATGAGCAGTTCTTC. The chain has TRBV5-1 and TRBJ2-1; 10 nucleotides match TRBD1. This CDR3 spans 15 amino acids. The germline gives CDR1 SGHRS, CDR2 YFSETQ. V lost 4 bases to trimming and J lost 3 bases; unmatched junction nucleotides: 4.

The V gene is TRBV2, the J gene TRBJ1-1; D gene uncertain. The germline V and J ends were trimmed by 0 bases and 5 bases, with 10 bases remaining between them. Germline values: CDR1 SNHLY, CDR2 FYNNEI. The length of the CDR3 is 14 residues. CDR3 amino acids: CASSEARVGTEAFF. The CDR3 nucleotides read TGTGCCAGCAGTGAAGCGCGGGTAGGGACTGAAGCTTTCTTT.

The chain employs TRBV7-2 and TRBJ2-5, with 9 nucleotides matching TRBD2. Germline V gene sequence: CDR1 SGHTA, CDR2 FQGNSA. J was trimmed by 5 bases and V by 8 bases; bases with no gene match: 6. The CDR3 has 13 amino acids. The DNA of the CDR3 is TGTGCCAGCCTGCGGGGGGGCGGGGAGACCCAGTACTTC. Its protein product is CASLRGGGETQYF. Looking up the rest from reference TRBV7-2 and TRBJ2-5 gives the full variable domain: GAGVSQSPSNKVTEKGKDVELRCDPISGHTALYWYRQSLGQGLEFLIYFQGNSAPDKSGLPSDRFSAERTGGSVSTLTIQRTQQEDSAVYLCASLRGGGETQYFGPGTRLLVL.

The rearrangement joins TRBV15 to TRBJ2-1, with 10 bases aligning to TRBD2. V lost 5 bases to trimming and J lost 7 bases; unmatched junction nucleotides: 17. CDR1 LNHNV and CDR2 YYDKDF come from the germline V gene (reference sequence). This CDR3 is 18 amino acids long. CDR3 sequence: CATSSPINSGRTRNEQFF. The DNA for the CDR3 is TGTGCCACCAGCTCCCCCATAAATAGCGGGAGGACGAGGAATGAGCAGTTCTTC.

The rearrangement links TRBV2 to TRBJ1-2; D unresolved. Germline V gene sequence: CDR1 SNHLY, CDR2 FYNNEI. The CDR3 length is 14 residues. V gave up 3 bases and J gave up 2 bases, with 10 bases separating them. This CDR3 is CASSEIVGNYGYTF. CDR3 coding DNA: TGTGCCAGCAGTGAGATAGTAGGAAACTATGGCTACACCTTC.

Only a few counts were recorded for this clone. The chain uses TRBV20-1 and TRBJ1-2; 8 bases fit TRBD1. This CDR3 region has 10 residues. Germline CDR1 DFQATT, CDR2 SNEGSKA (reference sequence). The ends lost 3 bases at V and 13 bases at J; junction bases unmatched: 4. CDR3 in DNA: TGCAGTGCTAGTGGTACAGGGGGCACCTTC. Its protein product is CSASGTGGTF.

V and J are TRBV25-1 and TRBJ2-7; 7 positions match TRBD2. The length of the CDR3 is 17 residues. V lost 10 bases, J lost 1 base, and 19 bases stayed unmatched. Germline V gene data show CDR1 as MGHDK and CDR2 as SYGVNS. The CDR3 here is CATVPASGGGWSYEQYF. CDR3 nucleotides: TGTGCCACCGTTCCGGCTAGCGGAGGAGGATGGTCCTACGAGCAGTACTTC.

The V call is TRBV9, the J call TRBJ1-2; D is perhaps TRBD1 (5 bases). The CDR3 totals 15 residues. Germline V gene data show CDR1 as SGDLS and CDR2 as YYNGEE. Trimming shortened V by 0 bases and J by 4 bases, and 13 bases separated the two germline ends. CDR3 nucleotide sequence: TGTGCCAGCAGCGTAGGGTCAGGGAGGGGCTATGGCTACACCTTC. Translated, it gives CASSVGSGRGYGYTF. Supplemented by reference TRBV9 and TRBJ1-2, the full variable domain reads DSGVTQTPKHLITATGQRVTLRCSPRSGDLSVYWYQQSLDQGLQFLIQYYNGEERAKGNILERFSAQQFPDLHSELNLSSLELGDSALYFCASSVGSGRGYGYTFGSGTRLTVV.

Only a few counts were recorded for this clone. The chain is built from TRBV7-3 and TRBJ2-1; 13 positions match TRBD2. The ends lost 1 base at V and 15 bases at J; junction bases unmatched: 9. Germline CDR1 and CDR2: SGHTA and FQGTGA. The CDR3 has 15 residues. Here the CDR3 DNA reads TGTGCCAGCAGCTTAAACTCCGGGACTAGCGGGATTCTGTTCTTC. Translating gives CASSLNSGTSGILFF.

This clone has more than one count but fewer than ten. The chain uses TRBV25-1 and TRBJ2-2, with a weak D call TRBD1 (5 bases). The CDR3 runs 16 residues. Germline lookup yields CDR1 MGHDK and CDR2 SYGVNS. V was shortened by 2 bases and J by 1 base, with 11 bases between the two germline ends. The CDR3 spells CASSETRRGNTGELFF. CDR3 DNA sequence: TGTGCCAGCAGTGAAACCAGAAGGGGGAACACCGGGGAGCTGTTTTTT.

This clone was counted a few times. The chain combines TRBV28 with TRBJ2-6; no clear D gene. Germline CDR1 MDHEN, CDR2 SYDVKM. The CDR3 runs to 16 residues. Trimming cost V 6 bases and J 0 bases, with 12 bases left between them. CDR3: CASSLHSGSGANVLTF. CDR3 bases: TGTGCCAGCAGCCTCCACTCGGGCTCTGGGGCCAACGTCCTGACTTTC.

This clone was seen only a few times. V usage is TRBV6-5 and J usage is TRBJ2-7; 7 bases match TRBD1. Trimming removed 0 bases from V and 2 bases from J; junction bases left unmatched: 7. This CDR3 contains 16 residues. Per the germline V gene, CDR1 is MNHEY and CDR2 is SVGAGI. The CDR3 region is CASSYSSRGQTYEQYF. The CDR3 DNA reads TGTGCCAGCAGTTACTCGAGTAGGGGACAGACCTACGAGCAGTACTTC.